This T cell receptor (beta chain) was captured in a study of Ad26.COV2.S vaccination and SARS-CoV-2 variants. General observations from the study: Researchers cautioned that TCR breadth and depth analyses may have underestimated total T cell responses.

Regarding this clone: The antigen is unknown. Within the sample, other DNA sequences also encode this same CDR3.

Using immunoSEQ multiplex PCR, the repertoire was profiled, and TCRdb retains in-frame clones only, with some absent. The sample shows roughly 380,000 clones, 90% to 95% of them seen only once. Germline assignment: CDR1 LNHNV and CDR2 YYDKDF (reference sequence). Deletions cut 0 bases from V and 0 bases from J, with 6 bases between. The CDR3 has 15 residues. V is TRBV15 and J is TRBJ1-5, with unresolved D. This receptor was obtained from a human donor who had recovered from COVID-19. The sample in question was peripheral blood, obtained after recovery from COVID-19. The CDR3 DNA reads TGTGCCACCAGCAGAGATATCGGTAGCAATCAGCCCCAGCATTTT. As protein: CATSRDIGSNQPQHF. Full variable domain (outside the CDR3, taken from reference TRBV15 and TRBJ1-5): DAMVIQNPRYQVTQFGKPVTLSCSQTLNHNVMYWYQQKSSQAPKLLFHYYDKDFNNEADTPDNFQSRRPNTSFCFLDIRSPGLGDTAMYLCATSRDIGSNQPQHFGDGTRLSIL.